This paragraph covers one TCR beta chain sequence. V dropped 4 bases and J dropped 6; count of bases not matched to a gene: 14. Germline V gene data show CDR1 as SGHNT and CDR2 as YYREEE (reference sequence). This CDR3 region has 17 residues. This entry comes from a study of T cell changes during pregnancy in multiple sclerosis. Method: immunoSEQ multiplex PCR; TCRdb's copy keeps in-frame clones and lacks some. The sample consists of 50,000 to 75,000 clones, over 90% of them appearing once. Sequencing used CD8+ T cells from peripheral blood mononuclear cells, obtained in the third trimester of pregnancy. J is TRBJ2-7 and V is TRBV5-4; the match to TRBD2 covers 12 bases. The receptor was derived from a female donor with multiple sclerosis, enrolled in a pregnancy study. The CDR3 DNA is TGTGCCAGCAGCCTCCGACTAGCGGGAGTTTCCCCCCGCGAGCAGTACTTC. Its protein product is CASSLRLAGVSPREQYF.